Following are 25 T cell receptor beta chains from one sample sequenced in a study of T cell clones after liver transplantation. TCRdb's table, derived via immunoSEQ multiplex PCR, lists solely in-frame clones and lacks some. The top ten clones hold approximately 8.5% of a sample with about 53,000 clones, approximately 88% of them seen once. The sample consisted of CD4+ T cells from blood, taken before liver transplant. Receptors originate from a human donor who received a liver transplant.

This clone was seen a handful of times. This chain links TRBV6-5 with TRBJ2-3; D remains unclear. V lost 1 base and J lost 8, with 4 bases in between. CDR1 and CDR2 (germline): MNHEY, SVGAGI. The CDR3 consists of 11 residues. The CDR3 loop is CASSYLGTQYF. As DNA, the CDR3 is TGTGCCAGCAGTTACTTGGGTACGCAGTATTTT.

The chain couples TRBV7-2 to TRBJ2-6; D is undetermined. Germline CDR1 SGHTA, CDR2 FQGNSA. This CDR3 is built from 14 residues. The V gene lost 4 bases and the J gene lost 0 bases, with 4 bases spanning the gap. CDR3 protein: CASSSNSGANVLTF. The CDR3 DNA reads as TGTGCCAGCAGCTCCAACTCTGGGGCCAACGTCCTGACTTTC. The complete variable domain, with remaining parts taken from reference TRBV7-2 and TRBJ2-6, reads GAGVSQSPSNKVTEKGKDVELRCDPISGHTALYWYRQSLGQGLEFLIYFQGNSAPDKSGLPSDRFSAERTGGSVSTLTIQRTQQEDSAVYLCASSSNSGANVLTFGAGSRLTVL.

The V and J genes are TRBV28 and TRBJ1-3; D gene ambiguous. CDR1 and CDR2 (germline): MDHEN, SYDVKM. The CDR3 consists of 13 residues. Between the trimmed V and J ends, which lost 3 bases and 0 bases, there was a span of 3 bases. The CDR3 is CASSFYSGNTIYF. As DNA, the CDR3 is TGTGCCAGCAGTTTCTACTCTGGAAACACCATATATTTT.

The gene calls are TRBV7-2 and TRBJ1-5; D gene unclear. V dropped 4 bases and J dropped 6 bases, with 10 bases sitting between them. The CDR3 spans 13 residues. Germline lookup yields CDR1 SGHTA and CDR2 FQGNSA. CDR3 nucleotides: TGTGCCAGCAGCTGGACCTGGGGTCAGCCCCAGCATTTT. Translation: CASSWTWGQPQHF.

The rearrangement uses TRBV13 and TRBJ1-1; 7 bases are shared with TRBD1. CDR1 and CDR2 (germline): PRHDT, FYEKMQ (reference sequence). The V segment lost 6 bases and the J segment 5 bases; nucleotides outside the gene matches: 9. CDR3 length: 14 amino acids. In DNA, the CDR3 is TGTGCCAGCAGTTCAAAAGGGGGCTCTACTGAAGCTTTCTTT. Translated: CASSSKGGSTEAFF.

This chain links TRBV5-1 with TRBJ1-3; tentatively, D is TRBD1 (5 bases). This CDR3 is 15 amino acids long. CDR1 SGHRS and CDR2 YFSETQ come from the germline V gene. V lost 4 bases to trimming and J lost 2 bases, with 13 bases between them. CDR3 in amino acids: CASSATGGAGNTIYF. The CDR3, as DNA: TGCGCCAGCAGCGCAACAGGTGGGGCTGGAAACACCATATATTTT.

The chain recombines TRBV6-6 with TRBJ1-5, with a possible D match to TRBD1 (6 bases). V gave up 8 bases and J gave up 0 bases, with 17 bases separating them. The CDR3 totals 16 residues. The germline V gene encodes CDR1 MNHNY and CDR2 SVGAGI (reference sequence). CDR3 coding DNA: TGTGCCAGCGACACCCGGGACAAACTTAGCAATCAGCCCCAGCATTTT. This translates into CASDTRDKLSNQPQHF.

The chain carries TRBV4-3 and TRBJ2-2, with D perhaps TRBD1 (6 bases). The V and J ends lost 3 bases and 2 bases respectively, with 16 bases between them. Germline CDR1 and CDR2: LGHNA and YSLEER. The CDR3 covers 17 residues. CDR3 residues: CASSHGGGAFNTGELFF. The CDR3 nucleotides are TGCGCCAGCAGCCATGGGGGCGGAGCCTTTAACACCGGGGAGCTGTTTTTT.

The chain carries TRBV7-9 and TRBJ2-2; TRBD1 is a possible D gene (5 bases). The CDR3 consists of 14 residues. Germline V gene sequence: CDR1 SEHNR, CDR2 FQNEAQ (reference sequence). V was pared by 5 bases and J by 2 bases, with 9 bases between. The CDR3 region has the DNA TGTGCCAGCAGCCTCTGGACAAACACCGGGGAGCTGTTTTTT. It encodes CASSLWTNTGELFF.

For the CDR3, the DNA is TGTGCCAGCAAAAGGGGACAGGGGAAGGGGCAGCCCCAGCATTTT. Translation gives CASKRGQGKGQPQHF. The V gene is TRBV28, the J gene TRBJ1-5, with TRBD1 identical over 10 bases. Trimming took 7 bases from V and 7 from J; bases not matched to a gene: 10. There are 15 residues in the CDR3. In germline, CDR1 is MDHEN, CDR2 SYDVKM.

This clone was observed a few times. The V call is TRBV30, the J call TRBJ2-4; 9 bases are shared with TRBD1. The CDR3 extends over 15 amino acids. Germline CDR1 and CDR2: GTSNPN and SVGIG (reference sequence). The V gene end was trimmed by 4 bases and the J gene end by 9 bases; junction bases not matched to a gene: 13. CDR3 bases: TGTGCCTGGAAGCGACTGCGGACAGGGGTCCCCATTCAGTACTTC. Protein product: CAWKRLRTGVPIQYF.

The chain is built from TRBV10-1 and TRBJ1-6; TRBD1 matches 8 bases. CDR1 and CDR2 (germline): WNHNN, SYGVQD (reference sequence). The junction had 9 bases not matched to a gene; V was cut back by 4 bases and J by 7 bases. The CDR3 is 16 residues long. The CDR3 coding sequence is TGCGCCAGCAGTGGGGACAGGAGGTTTAAGAATTCACCCCTCCACTTT. Encoded protein: CASSGDRRFKNSPLHF.

The V and J genes are TRBV6-1 and TRBJ2-5; D is perhaps TRBD2 (6 bases). This CDR3 has 15 residues. Germline CDR1 reads MNHNS; CDR2 reads SASEGT. Trimming stripped 2 bases from V and 2 bases from J, with 12 bases between. The CDR3: CASSETPGLQETQYF. The CDR3 DNA follows: TGTGCCAGCAGTGAAACCCCGGGACTTCAAGAGACCCAGTACTTC.

The V call is TRBV11-2, the J call TRBJ1-2; D is ambiguous. The germline gives CDR1 SGHAT, CDR2 FQNNGV. The V end lost 3 bases, the J end lost 8 bases, and 10 bases lay between the germline ends. The CDR3 is 12 amino acids. The CDR3 spells CASSFTLGGYTF. In nucleotides, the CDR3 is TGTGCCAGCAGCTTTACGCTAGGAGGCTACACCTTC.

The rearrangement joins TRBV5-1 to TRBJ2-5; 7 nucleotides agree with TRBD2. V lost 3 bases to trimming and J lost 1 base; unmatched junction nucleotides: 6. Germline CDR1 SGHRS, CDR2 YFSETQ. This CDR3 contains 15 residues. The CDR3 region has the DNA TGCGCCAGCAGCTGGGGAGGGATAAGCCAAGAGACCCAGTACTTC. Amino acid sequence: CASSWGGISQETQYF.

This chain joins TRBV9 and TRBJ2-1; no reliable D call. Germline CDR1 SGDLS, CDR2 YYNGEE. Trimming took off 0 bases at V and 7 bases at J, with 17 bases between the two ends. This CDR3 contains 16 residues. The CDR3 reads CASSVDVGPGGNEQFF. For the CDR3, the DNA is TGTGCCAGCAGCGTAGATGTAGGTCCCGGTGGTAATGAGCAGTTCTTC.

This chain links TRBV27 with TRBJ2-3; D assignment may be TRBD1 or TRBD2 (5 bases each). The CDR3 has 13 amino acids. The V and J ends lost 2 bases and 9 bases respectively, with 12 bases between them. Germline V gene lookup returns CDR1 MNHEY and CDR2 SMNVEV (reference sequence). The CDR3 DNA reads as TGTGCCAGCAGTTTAGGCGAGGGGTACACGCAGTATTTT. The encoded protein is CASSLGEGYTQYF.

This clone was picked up one time. The chain employs TRBV5-1 and TRBJ2-1, with D unresolved. The CDR3 runs to 15 residues. V dropped 0 bases and J dropped 5 bases, with 12 bases sitting between them. The V gene's germline CDR1 is SGHRS and CDR2 YFSETQ. CDR3 amino acids: CASSLEKIANNEQFF. CDR3 nucleotide sequence: TGCGCCAGCAGCTTGGAAAAGATAGCTAACAATGAGCAGTTCTTC.

The J gene is TRBJ1-2, the V gene TRBV19; 7 bases align to TRBD1. V trimming: 5 bases; J trimming: 4 bases; junction bases outside the gene matches: 7. CDR1 LNHDA and CDR2 SQIVND come from the germline V gene (reference sequence). CDR3 length: 14 residues. Here the CDR3 DNA reads TGTGCCAGTAGTCTTGACAGGGCCTTCTATGGCTACACCTTC. Translating gives CASSLDRAFYGYTF. The entire variable domain, with the rest obtained from reference TRBV19 and TRBJ1-2, is as follows: DGGITQSPKYLFRKEGQNVTLSCEQNLNHDAMYWYRQDPGQGLRLIYYSQIVNDFQKGDIAEGYSVSREKKESFPLTVTSAQKNPTAFYLCASSLDRAFYGYTFGSGTRLTVV.

This clone appeared a few times. V is TRBV13 and J is TRBJ2-5; 7 positions match TRBD2. Trimming removed 3 bases from V and 5 bases from J; junction bases left unmatched: 9. Germline V gene data show CDR1 as PRHDT and CDR2 as FYEKMQ (reference sequence). This CDR3 has 15 amino acids. The CDR3 sequence: CASSFQRGTQETQYF. CDR3 in DNA: TGTGCCAGCAGCTTCCAGCGGGGTACCCAGGAGACCCAGTACTTC.

This rearrangement joins TRBV7-2 to TRBJ2-2; 12 bases agree with TRBD2. Losses at the gene ends were 5 bases for V and 6 bases for J; bases not matched to a gene: 13. Germline CDR1 is SGHTA and CDR2 is FQGNSA. The CDR3 has 18 residues. CDR3 nucleotides: TGTGCCAGCAGCACAGAAATTCTAGCGGGGGGGCTTGCCGGGGAGCTGTTTTTT. As protein: CASSTEILAGGLAGELFF. The complete variable domain, with remaining parts taken from reference TRBV7-2 and TRBJ2-2, reads GAGVSQSPSNKVTEKGKDVELRCDPISGHTALYWYRQSLGQGLEFLIYFQGNSAPDKSGLPSDRFSAERTGGSVSTLTIQRTQQEDSAVYLCASSTEILAGGLAGELFFGEGSRLTVL.

The chain employs TRBV7-2 and TRBJ1-4; 7 bases match TRBD1. This CDR3 is 15 amino acids long. J was trimmed by 8 bases and V by 2 bases; bases with no gene match: 8. Germline V gives CDR1 SGHTA, CDR2 FQGNSA. Here the CDR3 DNA reads TGTGCCAGCAGCTTAAGGGCGGCCAGGGGGGAAAAACTGTTTTTT. It encodes CASSLRAARGEKLFF.

In its sample, this clone was seen once. The chain combines TRBV15 with TRBJ1-1; D perhaps matches TRBD1 (5 bases). Germline V gives CDR1 LNHNV, CDR2 YYDKDF (reference sequence). Trimming pared 0 bases from V and 11 bases from J, leaving 13 bases between. The CDR3 consists of 13 residues. CDR3 sequence reads: CATSREYRLHAFF. Here the CDR3 DNA reads TGTGCCACCAGCAGAGAATACAGGTTGCACGCTTTCTTT.

The chain combines TRBV5-1 with TRBJ2-1; D is ambiguous. Trimming shortened V by 0 bases and J by 6 bases, and 10 bases separated the two germline ends. Germline loops: CDR1 SGHRS, CDR2 YFSETQ. This CDR3 is built from 14 residues. The CDR3 nucleotides read TGCGCCAGCAGCTTGGGGGGAACCCTCAATGAGCAGTTCTTC. It codes for CASSLGGTLNEQFF.

The CDR3 loop is CASSDTWTVSYNEQFF. CDR3 nucleotides: TGTGCCAGCAGTGACACGTGGACTGTCTCCTACAATGAGCAGTTCTTC. The chain has TRBV6-1 and TRBJ2-1, with D possibly being TRBD2 (5 bases). V was clipped by 3 bases and J by 0 bases, with 12 bases between them. Germline CDR1 MNHNS, CDR2 SASEGT. The CDR3 has 16 amino acids.